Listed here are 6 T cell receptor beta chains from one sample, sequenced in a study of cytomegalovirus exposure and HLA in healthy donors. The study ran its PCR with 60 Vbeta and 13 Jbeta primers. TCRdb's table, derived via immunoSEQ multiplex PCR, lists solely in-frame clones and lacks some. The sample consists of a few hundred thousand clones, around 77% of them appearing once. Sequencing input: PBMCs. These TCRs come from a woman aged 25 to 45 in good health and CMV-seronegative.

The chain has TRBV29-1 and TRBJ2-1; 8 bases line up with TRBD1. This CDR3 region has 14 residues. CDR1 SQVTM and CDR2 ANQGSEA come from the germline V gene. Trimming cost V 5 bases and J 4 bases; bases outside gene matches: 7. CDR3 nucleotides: TGCAGCGTTCGGCCCGGGACAGGTTACAATGAGCAGTTCTTC. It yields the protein CSVRPGTGYNEQFF.

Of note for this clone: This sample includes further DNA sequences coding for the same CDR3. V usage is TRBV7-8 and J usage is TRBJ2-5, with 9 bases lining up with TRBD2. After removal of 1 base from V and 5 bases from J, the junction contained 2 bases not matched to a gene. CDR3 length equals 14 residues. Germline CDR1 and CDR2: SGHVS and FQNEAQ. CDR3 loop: CASSLGGGAETQYF. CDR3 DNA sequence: TGTGCCAGCAGCTTAGGCGGGGGGGCTGAGACCCAGTACTTC.

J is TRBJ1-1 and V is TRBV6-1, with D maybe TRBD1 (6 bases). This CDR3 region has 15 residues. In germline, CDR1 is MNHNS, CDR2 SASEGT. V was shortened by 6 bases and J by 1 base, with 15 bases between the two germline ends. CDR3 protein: CASRGPGQTNTEAFF. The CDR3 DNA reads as TGTGCCAGCAGGGGCCCGGGACAAACGAACACTGAAGCTTTCTTT.

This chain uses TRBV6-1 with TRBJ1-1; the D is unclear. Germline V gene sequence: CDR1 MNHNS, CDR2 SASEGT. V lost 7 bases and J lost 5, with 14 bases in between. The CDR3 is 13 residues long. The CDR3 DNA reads TGTGCCAGCAAGATGGAGAGTTGGACTGAAGCTTTCTTT. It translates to CASKMESWTEAFF.

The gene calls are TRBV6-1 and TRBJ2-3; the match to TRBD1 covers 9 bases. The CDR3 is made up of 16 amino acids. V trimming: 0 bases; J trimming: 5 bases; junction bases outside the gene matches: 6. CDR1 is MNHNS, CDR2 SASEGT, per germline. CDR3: CASSEAGTGPLDTQYF. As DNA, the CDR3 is TGTGCCAGCAGTGAAGCCGGGACAGGGCCTTTAGATACGCAGTATTTT.

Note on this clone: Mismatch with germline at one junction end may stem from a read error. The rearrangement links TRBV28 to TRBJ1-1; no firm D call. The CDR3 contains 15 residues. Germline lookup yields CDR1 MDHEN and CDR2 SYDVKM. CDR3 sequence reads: CASSLWEEKNPEAFF. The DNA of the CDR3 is TGTGCCAGCAGTTTATGGGAGGAGAAGAACCCTGAAGCTTTCTTT.